This section outlines one T cell receptor beta chain sequence together with its context. No antigen is known for it. Germline loops: CDR1 MGHRA, CDR2 YSYEKL. CDR3 length: 17 residues. Trimming took 2 bases from V and 6 from J; bases not matched to a gene: 12. These data originate in a study of post-analysis software for immune sequencing data. About the study: Clinical courses comprised relapsing-remitting, secondary progressive and progressive-relapsing multiple sclerosis. Study-level findings and limits: Higher frequency in patients than in controls was seen for 5 or 6 TRBV segments, with TRBV5-6, TRBV5-1 and TRBV20-1 among them. In multiple sclerosis, normalized Chao1 diversity was significantly below that of controls.

Sequencing libraries made from TCR beta cDNA carried unique molecular identifiers. Once about 0.85 to 10 million T cells were used, a few hundred thousand cDNA molecules resulted. MiXCR was run by TCRdb on the PCR reads, yielding one entry per CDR3 protein. This table has roughly 620,000 distinct CDR3 sequences, 44% appearing once. The TCR comes from a girl under 18 with multiple sclerosis. The rearrangement uses TRBV4-1 and TRBJ1-4; 7 positions match TRBD1. The sample taken for sequencing was blood. The CDR3 is CASSQIQGGTDDEKLFF. For the CDR3, the DNA is TGCGCCAGCAGCCAAATCCAGGGGGGAACTGATGATGAAAAACTGTTTTTT.